This T cell receptor (beta chain) came from a study of control samples from healthy donors and cancer patients. Only in-frame clones appear in the TCRdb table, and some are missing; sequencing was by immunoSEQ multiplex PCR. Of approximately 90,000 clones in the sample, 70% to 85% are singletons; the top ten hold under 40%. The CDR3 length is 13 residues. V was clipped by 6 bases and J by 4 bases, with 11 bases between them. The chain carries TRBV12-3 or TRBV12-4 and TRBJ2-3; D is possibly TRBD2 (6 bases). The TCR was taken from a man aged 65 to 79 with lung cancer. The sample taken for sequencing was PBMCs. The CDR3 loop reads CASSLSGADTQYF. CDR3 nucleotides: TGTGCCAGCAGCTTATCGGGGGCAGATACGCAGTATTTT.